The 28 T cell receptor beta chains below were found in one sample sequenced in a study of T-cell memory formation after mild COVID-19. TCRdb passed the 5' RACE reads through MiXCR, listing each CDR3 protein once. The sample yields fewer than 650,000 distinct CDR3 sequences, less than 25% seen once. The sequenced sample consisted of PBMCs or a T cell subset sorted from them (not recorded which). These TCRs come from an adult woman who had mild COVID-19 (a few samples of this study predate the infection). Cell type and time point are not known.

The rearrangement joins TRBV5-6 to TRBJ2-1, with no clear D. This CDR3 is 16 amino acids long. Trimming left V 2 bases short and J 2 bases short, with 14 bases between. In germline, CDR1 is SGHDT, CDR2 YYEEEE. For the CDR3, the DNA is TGTGCCAGCAGCTTAAACGGACCAGCACCCTACAATGAGCAGTTCTTC. This gives the protein CASSLNGPAPYNEQFF.

The chain combines TRBV24-1 with TRBJ2-5; 11 bases are shared with TRBD2. The CDR3 sequence is 17 residues long. Looked up from germline, CDR1 is KGHDR and CDR2 is SFDVKD. Trimming at V came to 2 bases and at J to 5 bases, leaving 9 bases not matched to a gene. The CDR3 nucleotides are TGTGCCACCAGTGATTCTAGCGGGAGGACGATTTGGGAGACCCAGTACTTC. Translating it yields CATSDSSGRTIWETQYF.

This clonotype was detected only a few times. This rearrangement joins TRBV12-3 or TRBV12-4 to TRBJ1-4; weak D call: TRBD1 (6 bases). This CDR3 spans 15 amino acids. V was pared by 7 bases and J by 0 bases, with 12 bases between. The CDR3, as DNA: TGTGCCAGCACTGCCAGGGGTCCAACTAATGAAAAACTGTTTTTT. Protein product: CASTARGPTNEKLFF.

This clonotype was seen only a few times. This chain uses TRBV25-1 with TRBJ2-7, with D perhaps TRBD2 (5 bases). The length of the CDR3 is 14 residues. The germline gives CDR1 MGHDK, CDR2 SYGVNS. V was trimmed by 6 bases and J by 3 bases, leaving 15 bases between them. The CDR3 loop reads CASSPRRGNYEQYF. CDR3 DNA: TGTGCCAGCAGCCCAAGACGGGGTAACTACGAGCAGTACTTC.

This chain links TRBV5-5 with TRBJ2-2; a weak D match, TRBD2 (6 bases). The CDR3 has 15 amino acids. Germline V CDR1 and CDR2: SGHKS, YYEKEE (reference sequence). V lost 4 bases, J lost 0 bases, and 10 bases lay in between. The CDR3 coding sequence is TGTGCCAGCAGCCGGGACTTCGCGAACACCGGGGAGCTGTTTTTT. Its translation is CASSRDFANTGELFF.

The V gene is TRBV7-2, the J gene TRBJ1-4; D is unresolved. The germline V gene has CDR1 SGHTA and CDR2 FQGNSA. The CDR3 loop spans 13 amino acids. Deletions cut 1 base from V and 3 bases from J, with 3 bases between. The CDR3 region is CASSLDSNEKLFF. The CDR3 DNA sequence: TGTGCCAGCAGCTTAGATTCTAATGAAAAACTGTTTTTT.

In its sample, this clonotype was seen a few times. The chain has TRBV7-2 and TRBJ1-4; D is ambiguous. V lost 5 bases, J lost 6 bases, and 19 bases lay in between. CDR3 length: 16 residues. Germline-derived CDR1 and CDR2 are SGHTA and FQGNSA. The CDR3 DNA follows: TGTGCCAGCAGCCCCTCCCGGTCGGGGTCACATGAAAAACTGTTTTTT. Protein sequence: CASSPSRSGSHEKLFF.

This clonotype was found a few times. This chain links TRBV6-1 with TRBJ2-7; 9 bases agree with TRBD1. V was clipped by 10 bases and J by 4 bases; unmatched bases: 11. CDR3 length: 14 amino acids. Germline CDR1 is MNHNS and CDR2 is SASEGT. CDR3 sequence (DNA): TGTGCCACCCTGGAAACAGGGGGCGGTTACGAGCAGTACTTC. It yields the protein CATLETGGGYEQYF.

The chain employs TRBV10-3 and TRBJ2-1; perhaps TRBD1 as D (6 bases). The CDR3 loop spans 13 amino acids. Germline loops: CDR1 ENHRY, CDR2 SYGVKD. Trimming stripped 8 bases from V and 0 bases from J, with 8 bases between. The CDR3 nucleotides are TGTGCCATCGCAGGGGTCTCCTACAATGAGCAGTTCTTC. Translating gives CAIAGVSYNEQFF.

The chain is built from TRBV5-5 and TRBJ2-3, with D possibly being TRBD1 (5 bases). V dropped 2 bases and J dropped 3 bases, with 16 bases sitting between them. Germline lookup yields CDR1 SGHKS and CDR2 YYEKEE (reference sequence). CDR3 length equals 16 residues. The CDR3 coding sequence is TGTGCCAGCAGCTTAGGGGCAGGGCAGAGGACAGATACGCAGTATTTT. This translates into CASSLGAGQRTDTQYF.

The rearrangement uses TRBV2 and TRBJ2-3; D gene unclear. V lost 5 bases, J lost 4 bases, and 10 bases lay in between. This CDR3 has 13 residues. Germline V lookup: CDR1 SNHLY, CDR2 FYNNEI. DNA for the CDR3: TGTGCCAGCAGTCTTTTAGGCCCAGATACGCAGTATTTT. Translating gives CASSLLGPDTQYF.

The chain recombines TRBV5-4 with TRBJ1-1, with D perhaps matching TRBD1 (6 bases). Trimming stripped 4 bases from V and 12 bases from J, with 16 bases between. The germline V gene has CDR1 SGHNT and CDR2 YYREEE (reference sequence). CDR3 length: 12 residues. Here the CDR3 reads CASSPGGAATFF. CDR3 coding DNA: TGTGCCAGCAGCCCCGGGGGCGCGGCAACTTTCTTT. Complete variable domain (other parts from reference TRBV5-4 and TRBJ1-1): ETGVTQSPTHLIKTRGQQVTLRCSSQSGHNTVSWYQQALGQGPQFIFQYYREEENGRGNFPPRFSGLQFPNYSSELNVNALELDDSALYLCASSPGGAATFFGQGTRLTVV.

The chain links TRBV7-9 to TRBJ1-1; 7 bases line up with TRBD1. The germline gives CDR1 SEHNR, CDR2 FQNEAQ (reference sequence). V trimming: 5 bases; J trimming: 3 bases; junction bases outside the gene matches: 9. This CDR3 region has 15 residues. The CDR3 reads CASSRLRGGDTEAFF. CDR3 bases: TGTGCCAGCAGCCGCCTCCGAGGGGGCGACACTGAAGCTTTCTTT.

The rearrangement links TRBV7-2 to TRBJ2-7, with TRBD1 identical over 7 bases. The V gene end was trimmed by 5 bases and the J gene end by 3 bases; junction bases not matched to a gene: 10. The CDR3 loop spans 15 amino acids. CDR1 and CDR2 (germline): SGHTA, FQGNSA. The CDR3 here is CASSIYTGDLYEQYF. Written as DNA, the CDR3 is TGTGCCAGCAGCATATATACAGGGGATCTCTACGAGCAGTACTTC.

A few counts support this clonotype. This chain uses TRBV5-1 with TRBJ2-3, with D possibly TRBD2 on 6 matching bases. Per germline, CDR1 SGHRS and CDR2 YFSETQ. V lost 2 bases and J 6 bases, leaving 13 bases between the germline ends. The CDR3 runs 14 residues. The CDR3 protein is CASSLGLTPDTQYF. The CDR3, as DNA: TGCGCCAGCAGCTTAGGACTAACCCCGGATACGCAGTATTTT.

The sample holds a few counts of this clonotype. The chain is built from TRBV7-2 and TRBJ2-7, with D hard to call. The CDR3 spans 14 residues. In germline, CDR1 is SGHTA, CDR2 FQGNSA. Deletions cut 1 base from V and 8 bases from J, with 15 bases between. The CDR3 region has the DNA TGTGCCAGCAGCTTAGGCCCCGTAAACATGAAGCAGTACTTC. This translates into CASSLGPVNMKQYF.

The table lists this clonotype with a few counts. V is TRBV3-1 and J is TRBJ2-3; 7 bases align to TRBD2. Germline lookup yields CDR1 LGHDT and CDR2 YNNKEL (reference sequence). V shed 1 base, J shed 3 bases, and the junction held 4 bases outside the gene matches. The CDR3 totals 15 residues. CDR3 in amino acids: CASSQVSRGTDTQYF. The CDR3 DNA reads TGTGCCAGCAGCCAAGTTTCGCGGGGGACAGATACGCAGTATTTT.

This clonotype occurred a few times. V is TRBV20-1 and J is TRBJ2-7; TRBD1 agrees at 7 bases. Trimming removed 3 bases from V and 6 bases from J; junction bases left unmatched: 8. The CDR3 is 13 residues long. Germline CDR1 DFQATT, CDR2 SNEGSKA (reference sequence). CDR3 nucleotides: TGCAGTGCTAGGTCGAGTAGGGGGCCCGAGCAGTACTTC. Encoded protein: CSARSSRGPEQYF.

This clonotype was seen only a few times. The rearrangement links TRBV20-1 to TRBJ2-5, with 10 nucleotides matching TRBD2. V trimming: 3 bases; J trimming: 2 bases; junction bases outside the gene matches: 12. Germline lookup yields CDR1 DFQATT and CDR2 SNEGSKA (reference sequence). CDR3 length: 17 residues. CDR3 in amino acids: CSASPASGRGRQETQYF. The CDR3 coding sequence is TGCAGTGCTAGCCCCGCTAGCGGGAGAGGACGGCAAGAGACCCAGTACTTC.

The chain couples TRBV15 to TRBJ1-1; 11 bases match TRBD1. Trimming took 5 bases from V and 2 from J; bases not matched to a gene: 7. The CDR3 sequence is 16 residues long. CDR1 and CDR2 from the germline V gene are LNHNV and YYDKDF (reference sequence). The CDR3 reads CATSSRTGGYNTEAFF. The DNA of the CDR3 is TGTGCCACCAGCTCGCGGACAGGGGGCTATAACACTGAAGCTTTCTTT.

The V and J genes are TRBV11-2 and TRBJ2-7; 14 nucleotides match TRBD2. V lost 4 bases, J lost 4 bases, and 6 bases stayed unmatched. In germline, CDR1 is SGHAT, CDR2 FQNNGV. The CDR3 length is 16 residues. CDR3 coding DNA: TGTGCCAGCAGCTCCCTGACTAGCGGGAGGGTGTACGAGCAGTACTTC. This gives the protein CASSSLTSGRVYEQYF.

The rearrangement uses TRBV11-2 and TRBJ2-1; 10 nucleotides agree with TRBD2. J lost 6 bases, V lost 1 base, and 3 bases had no gene match. Germline CDR1 SGHAT, CDR2 FQNNGV. This CDR3 has 15 residues. As DNA, the CDR3 is TGTGCCAGCAGCTTAGGGGGACTAGCGTCCAATGAGCAGTTCTTC. Protein: CASSLGGLASNEQFF.

This clonotype was counted ten times or more. The chain joins TRBV21-1 to TRBJ2-7; TRBD1 is the table's D call, not checked against the DNA. TRBV21-1 is tagged as a pseudogene. The CDR3 spans 17 residues. This chain's CDR3 is CASSRSWTGGIIHEQYF. The CDR3 DNA reads as TGTGCCAGCAGCCGGAGCTGGACAGGGGGCATAATCCACGAGCAGTACTTC.

In this sample, this clonotype turned up many times. The rearrangement joins TRBV29-1 to TRBJ1-2; D is possibly TRBD1 (6 bases). This CDR3 spans 14 amino acids. CDR1 and CDR2 from the germline V gene are SQVTM and ANQGSEA. V lost 4 bases, J lost 2 bases, and 14 bases lay in between. The CDR3 here is CSVARDTQNYGYTF. In nucleotides, the CDR3 is TGCAGCGTTGCCCGGGACACACAAAACTATGGCTACACCTTC.

This clonotype was picked up many times. V usage is TRBV28 and J usage is TRBJ1-2; TRBD1 matches 9 bases. CDR1 is MDHEN, CDR2 SYDVKM, per germline. Trimming took 5 bases from V and 5 from J; bases not matched to a gene: 3. The CDR3 is made up of 13 amino acids. The CDR3 DNA is TGTGCCAGCAGTGGGGGACAGGGATATGGCTACACCTTC. Encoded protein: CASSGGQGYGYTF.

The V call is TRBV20-1, the J call TRBJ1-2, with 7 bases aligning to TRBD1. This CDR3 comprises 14 residues. Germline trimming cut 0 bases from V and 2 bases from J; bases unmatched to any gene: 3. CDR1 DFQATT and CDR2 SNEGSKA come from the germline V gene (reference sequence). This CDR3 reads CSAREEGANYGYTF. CDR3 DNA: TGCAGTGCTAGAGAGGAGGGGGCGAACTATGGCTACACCTTC.

This sequence joins TRBV20-1 and TRBJ1-5; possibly TRBD1 for D (5 bases). Germline V CDR1 and CDR2: DFQATT, SNEGSKA (reference sequence). Trimming shortened V by 5 bases and J by 3 bases, and 17 bases separated the two germline ends. This CDR3 region has 15 residues. CDR3 DNA: TGCAGTGCTGGAACAACCCGGGGGATCAATCAGCCCCAGCATTTT. Translated: CSAGTTRGINQPQHF.

The rearrangement links TRBV25-1 to TRBJ1-2, with a tentative D call TRBD1 (5 bases). Trimming pared 0 bases from V and 8 bases from J, leaving 13 bases between. The V gene's germline CDR1 is MGHDK and CDR2 SYGVNS. The CDR3 has 14 residues. The CDR3, as DNA: TGTGCCAGCAGTGAATATAGGGACTCGGGAGGCTACACCTTC. It encodes CASSEYRDSGGYTF.